This T cell receptor (beta chain) was identified during a study of beta chain features in type 1 diabetes. On the study more broadly: Patient and healthy donor groups were alike in age, gender and cell yields.

After removal of 1 base from V and 3 bases from J, the junction contained 3 bases not matched to a gene. The germline CDR1 and CDR2 sequences are SGHRS and YFSETQ. The CDR3 spans 18 residues. Sequencing targeted expressed TCRB transcripts, as all isolated RNA had been reverse transcribed. The repertoire was sequenced with immunoSEQ multiplex PCR; TCRdb's copy has only in-frame clones and lacks some. The sample shows hundreds of thousands of clones, roughly 15% of them seen only once. Findings and caveats of the study: Within each of all four CD4+ subsets, Type 1 diabetes patients had TCRB CDR3s that were moderately but significantly shorter. A pattern of fewer insertions and more deletions at VDJ junctions was seen in type 1 diabetes patients.

Comments on this clone: Its antigen is still unknown.

This receptor was obtained from a young woman in good health. The chain uses TRBV5-1 and TRBJ2-2; 16 bases agree with TRBD2. Sequenced material: naive CD4+ T cells from blood. CDR3 protein: CASSLLGLAGGYTGELFF. The CDR3 nucleotides are TGCGCCAGCAGCTTGCTGGGACTAGCGGGAGGGTACACCGGGGAGCTGTTTTTT. Combining the CDR3 with reference TRBV5-1 and TRBJ2-2 gives the whole variable domain KAGVTQTPRYLIKTRGQQVTLSCSPISGHRSVSWYQQTPGQGLQFLFEYFSETQRNKGNFPGRFSGRQFSNSRSEMNVSTLELGDSALYLCASSLLGLAGGYTGELFFGEGSRLTVL.